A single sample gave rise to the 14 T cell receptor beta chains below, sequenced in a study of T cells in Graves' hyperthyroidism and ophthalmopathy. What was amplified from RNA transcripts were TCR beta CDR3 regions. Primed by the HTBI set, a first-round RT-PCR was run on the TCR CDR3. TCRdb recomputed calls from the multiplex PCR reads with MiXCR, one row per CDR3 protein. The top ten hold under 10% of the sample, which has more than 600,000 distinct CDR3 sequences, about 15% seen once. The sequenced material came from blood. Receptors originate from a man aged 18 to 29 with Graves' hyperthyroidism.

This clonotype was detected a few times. The CDR3 sequence is CASSETWGQKLAKNIQYF. The CDR3 DNA is TGTGCCAGCAGTGAAACGTGGGGACAGAAGCTAGCCAAAAACATTCAGTACTTC. This sequence joins TRBV6-1 and TRBJ2-4, with 7 bases lining up with TRBD1. The germline V gene encodes CDR1 MNHNS and CDR2 SASEGT. J lost 0 bases, V lost 2 bases, and 10 bases had no gene match. The CDR3 covers 18 residues.

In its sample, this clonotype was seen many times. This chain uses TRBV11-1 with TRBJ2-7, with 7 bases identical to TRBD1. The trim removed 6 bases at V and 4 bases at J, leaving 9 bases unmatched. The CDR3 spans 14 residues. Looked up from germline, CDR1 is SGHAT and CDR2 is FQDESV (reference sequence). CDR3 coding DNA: TGTGCCAGCAGGCCGACCGGGACAGATTACGAGCAGTACTTC. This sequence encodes CASRPTGTDYEQYF. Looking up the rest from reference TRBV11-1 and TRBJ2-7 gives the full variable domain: EAEVAQSPRYKITEKSQAVAFWCDPISGHATLYWYRQILGQGPELLVQFQDESVVDDSQLPKDRFSAERLKGVDSTLKIQPAELGDSAMYLCASRPTGTDYEQYFGPGTRLTVT.

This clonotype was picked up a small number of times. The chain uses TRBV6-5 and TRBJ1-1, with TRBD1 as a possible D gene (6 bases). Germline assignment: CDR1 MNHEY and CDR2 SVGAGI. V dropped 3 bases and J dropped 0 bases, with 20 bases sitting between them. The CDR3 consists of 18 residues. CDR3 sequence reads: CASSYYGTPLILNTEAFF. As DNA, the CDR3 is TGTGCCAGCAGTTATTACGGGACACCTCTAATTTTGAACACTGAAGCTTTCTTT.

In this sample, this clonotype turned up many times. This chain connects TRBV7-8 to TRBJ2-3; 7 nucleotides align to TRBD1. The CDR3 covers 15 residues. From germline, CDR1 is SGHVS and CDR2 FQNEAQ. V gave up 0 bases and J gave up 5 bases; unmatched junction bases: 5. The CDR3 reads CASSLAEGAGDTQYF. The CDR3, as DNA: TGTGCCAGCAGCTTAGCAGAGGGGGCGGGAGATACGCAGTATTTT.

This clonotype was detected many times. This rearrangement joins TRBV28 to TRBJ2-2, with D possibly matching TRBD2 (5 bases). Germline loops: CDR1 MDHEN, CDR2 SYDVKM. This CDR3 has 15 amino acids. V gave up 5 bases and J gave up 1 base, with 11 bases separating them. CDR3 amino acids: CASSDERGNTGELFF. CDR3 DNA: TGTGCCAGCAGTGACGAACGGGGGAACACCGGGGAGCTGTTTTTT.

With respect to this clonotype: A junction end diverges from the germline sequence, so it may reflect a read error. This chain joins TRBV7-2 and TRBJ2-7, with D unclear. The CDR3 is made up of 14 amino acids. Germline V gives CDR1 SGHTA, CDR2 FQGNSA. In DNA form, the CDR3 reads TGTGCCAGCAGCTTAGGTCCTGCTACCTACGAGCAATACTTC. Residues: CASSLGPATYEQYF.

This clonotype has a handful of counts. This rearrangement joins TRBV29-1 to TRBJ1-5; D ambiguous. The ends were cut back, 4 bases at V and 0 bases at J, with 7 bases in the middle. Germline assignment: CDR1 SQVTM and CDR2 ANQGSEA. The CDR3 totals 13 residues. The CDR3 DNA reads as TGCAGCGTTGTCTGGGGTAGCAATCAGCCCCAGCATTTT. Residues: CSVVWGSNQPQHF.

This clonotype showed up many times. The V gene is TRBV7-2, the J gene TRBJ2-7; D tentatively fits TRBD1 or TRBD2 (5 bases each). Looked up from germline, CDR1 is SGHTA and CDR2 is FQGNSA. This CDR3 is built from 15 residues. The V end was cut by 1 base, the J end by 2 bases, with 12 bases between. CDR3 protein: CASSLGRGVPYEQYF. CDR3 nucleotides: TGTGCCAGCAGCTTAGGTAGAGGGGTTCCCTACGAGCAGTACTTC.

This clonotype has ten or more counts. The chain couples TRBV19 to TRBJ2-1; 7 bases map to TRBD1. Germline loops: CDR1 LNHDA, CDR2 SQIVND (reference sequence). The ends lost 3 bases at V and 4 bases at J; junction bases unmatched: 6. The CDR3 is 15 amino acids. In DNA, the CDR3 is TGTGCCAGTAGTATCGGGACAGCGATTTACAATGAGCAGTTCTTC. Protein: CASSIGTAIYNEQFF.

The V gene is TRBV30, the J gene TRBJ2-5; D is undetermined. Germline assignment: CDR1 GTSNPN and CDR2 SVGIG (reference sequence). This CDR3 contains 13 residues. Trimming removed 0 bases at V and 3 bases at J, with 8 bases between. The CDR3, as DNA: TGTGCCTGGAGTGTAGGCCAGAAAGAGACCCAGTACTTC. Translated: CAWSVGQKETQYF.

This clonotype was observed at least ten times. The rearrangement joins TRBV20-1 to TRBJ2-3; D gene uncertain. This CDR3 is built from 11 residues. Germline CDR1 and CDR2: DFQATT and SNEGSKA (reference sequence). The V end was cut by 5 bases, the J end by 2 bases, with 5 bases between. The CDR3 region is CSALPTDTQYF. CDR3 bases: TGCAGTGCTTTACCCACAGATACGCAGTATTTT.

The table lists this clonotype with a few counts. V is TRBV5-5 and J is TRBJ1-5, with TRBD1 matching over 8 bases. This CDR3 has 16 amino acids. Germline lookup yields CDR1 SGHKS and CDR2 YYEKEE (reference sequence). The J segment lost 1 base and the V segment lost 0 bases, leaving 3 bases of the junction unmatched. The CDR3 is CASSLGDRGSNQPQHF. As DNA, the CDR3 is TGTGCCAGCAGCTTGGGAGACAGGGGAAGCAATCAGCCCCAGCATTTT.

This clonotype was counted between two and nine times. This chain's CDR3 is CASSVASGLQETQYF. The CDR3 nucleotides read TGTGCCAGCAGTGTCGCTAGCGGGCTCCAAGAGACCCAGTACTTC. This rearrangement joins TRBV6-1 to TRBJ2-5; TRBD2 aligns across 8 bases. CDR1 is MNHNS, CDR2 SASEGT, per germline. V lost 4 bases to trimming and J lost 1 base; unmatched junction nucleotides: 5. The CDR3 extends over 15 amino acids.

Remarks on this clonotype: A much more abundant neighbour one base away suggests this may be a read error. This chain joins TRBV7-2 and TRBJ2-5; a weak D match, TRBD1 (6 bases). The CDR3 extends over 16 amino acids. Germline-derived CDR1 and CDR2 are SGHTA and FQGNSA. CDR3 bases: TGTGCCAGCAGCTTAGCCGCACAGGGCGGGTTGGAGACCCAGCACTTC. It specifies CASSLAAQGGLETQHF.